This is a list of T cell receptor beta chains from one sample in a study of cytomegalovirus exposure and HLA in healthy donors. Generated by immunoSEQ multiplex PCR, the TCRdb table keeps only in-frame clones and is missing some. Among about 240,000 clones listed, roughly 87% were seen once. Sequencing input: PBMCs. Receptors originate from a woman in her thirties or forties in good health and CMV-seropositive. Both conserved end residues are part of each CDR3. Fields, in order: clone size, D gene, J gene, V gene, CDR3 protein, CDR3 DNA. The D gene is left open where the match is weak. Size values are once, few and many counts, or a class for expanded clones, and some rows have none.

abundance: .
d_gene: TRBD1
j_gene: TRBJ1-4
v_gene: TRBV4-2
CDR3aa: CASSHYVTGGEKLFF
CDR3nt: TGTGCCAGCAGCCATTATGTGACAGGGGGCGAAAAACTGTTTTTT

abundance: .
d_gene: TRBD2
j_gene: TRBJ2-5
v_gene: TRBV18
CDR3aa: CASSPRISLREGRETQYF
CDR3nt: TGTGCCAGCTCACCACGAATTTCCTTGCGGGAGGGTCGGGAGACCCAGTACTTC

abundance: .
d_gene: TRBD2
j_gene: TRBJ2-3
v_gene: TRBV9
CDR3aa: CASSPTSAHTDTQYF
CDR3nt: TGTGCCAGCAGCCCTACTAGCGCACATACAGATACGCAGTATTTT

abundance: .
d_gene: TRBD1
j_gene: TRBJ2-7
v_gene: TRBV7-9
CDR3aa: CSSSPDRNYYEQYF
CDR3nt: TGTTCCAGCAGCCCGGACAGGAACTACTACGAGCAGTACTTC

abundance: once
d_gene: TRBD2
j_gene: TRBJ2-1
v_gene: TRBV2
CDR3aa: CASSRTRDNNEQFF
CDR3nt: TGTGCTAGCTCTAGGACTAGAGACAACAATGAGCAGTTCTTC

abundance: .
d_gene: TRBD1
j_gene: TRBJ1-5
v_gene: TRBV19
CDR3aa: CASQSRDSDQPQHF
CDR3nt: TGTGCCAGTCAGAGCAGGGACAGCGATCAGCCCCAGCATTTT

abundance: once
d_gene: TRBD1
j_gene: TRBJ1-2
v_gene: TRBV5-1
CDR3aa: CASSLTGGLYGYTF
CDR3nt: TGCGCCAGCAGCTTGACAGGGGGCCTCTATGGCTACACCTTC

abundance: .
d_gene: .
j_gene: TRBJ1-1
v_gene: TRBV5-1
CDR3aa: CASSLTGLGTEAFF
CDR3nt: TGCGCCAGCAGCTTGACAGGGTTGGGCACTGAAGCTTTCTTT

abundance: few
d_gene: TRBD1
j_gene: TRBJ1-1
v_gene: TRBV5-5
CDR3aa: CASSLGAGGSSAFF
CDR3nt: TGTGCCAGCAGCTTGGGGGCAGGGGGAAGCTCGGCTTTCTTT

abundance: .
d_gene: TRBD1
j_gene: TRBJ1-2
v_gene: TRBV29-1
CDR3aa: CSVATGNGRGYTF
CDR3nt: TGCAGCGTCGCGACAGGGAATGGACGGGGCTACACCTTC

abundance: .
d_gene: .
j_gene: TRBJ2-2
v_gene: TRBV6-4
CDR3aa: CASSDSDRITGELFF
CDR3nt: TGTGCCAGCAGTGACTCAGACAGAATCACCGGGGAGCTGTTTTTT

abundance: .
d_gene: .
j_gene: TRBJ2-3
v_gene: TRBV9
CDR3aa: CASSPAGRGARADTQYF
CDR3nt: TGTGCCAGCAGCCCCGCCGGAAGGGGTGCCCGGGCAGATACGCAGTATTTT

abundance: .
d_gene: .
j_gene: TRBJ2-1
v_gene: TRBV9
CDR3aa: CASSPSGGAFSYNEQFF
CDR3nt: TGTGCCAGCAGCCCCTCCGGAGGGGCTTTCTCCTACAATGAGCAGTTCTTC

abundance: few
d_gene: TRBD2
j_gene: TRBJ2-2
v_gene: TRBV29-1
CDR3aa: CSVAVPSGAPNTGELFF
CDR3nt: TGCAGCGTTGCCGTTCCTAGCGGGGCCCCGAACACCGGGGAGCTGTTTTTT

abundance: .
d_gene: TRBD2
j_gene: TRBJ2-7
v_gene: TRBV7-7
CDR3aa: CASSPGTSGGAGEQYF
CDR3nt: TGTGCCAGCAGCCCGGGGACTAGCGGGGGGGCTGGCGAGCAGTACTTC

abundance: .
d_gene: .
j_gene: TRBJ1-1
v_gene: TRBV6-5
CDR3aa: CASSYSLGGATEAFF
CDR3nt: TGTGCCAGCAGTTACTCCCTTGGGGGGGCCACTGAAGCTTTCTTT

abundance: .
d_gene: TRBD1
j_gene: TRBJ1-1
v_gene: TRBV9
CDR3aa: CASSLRGRVTEAFF
CDR3nt: TGTGCCAGCAGCTTGAGGGGGCGCGTCACTGAAGCTTTCTTT

abundance: .
d_gene: TRBD2
j_gene: TRBJ2-1
v_gene: TRBV9
CDR3aa: CASSVRLAGYNEQFF
CDR3nt: TGTGCCAGCAGCGTTAGACTAGCCGGCTACAATGAGCAGTTCTTC

abundance: .
d_gene: TRBD2
j_gene: TRBJ2-7
v_gene: TRBV9
CDR3aa: CASSVEGGRASEQYF
CDR3nt: TGTGCCAGCAGCGTAGAAGGAGGGAGGGCTTCCGAGCAGTACTTC

abundance: .
d_gene: .
j_gene: TRBJ2-2
v_gene: TRBV18
CDR3aa: CASSPGQGDTGELFF
CDR3nt: TGTGCCAGCTCACCAGGGCAGGGTGACACCGGGGAGCTGTTTTTT

abundance: .
d_gene: .
j_gene: TRBJ1-1
v_gene: TRBV30
CDR3aa: CAWSGVLRNTEAFF
CDR3nt: TGTGCCTGGAGTGGAGTCCTGAGGAACACTGAAGCTTTCTTT

abundance: .
d_gene: .
j_gene: TRBJ2-7
v_gene: TRBV7-9
CDR3aa: CASSASPGEQYF
CDR3nt: TGTGCCAGCAGTGCCAGCCCGGGGGAGCAGTACTTC

abundance: once
d_gene: .
j_gene: TRBJ2-2
v_gene: TRBV27
CDR3aa: CASNPRGRKTGELFF
CDR3nt: TGTGCCAGCAATCCCCGGGGGAGAAAAACCGGGGAGCTGTTTTTT

abundance: .
d_gene: .
j_gene: TRBJ1-4
v_gene: TRBV6-5
CDR3aa: CASSYSRQGRGEKLFF
CDR3nt: TGTGCCAGCAGTTACTCCCGCCAGGGGCGAGGTGAAAAACTGTTTTTT

abundance: .
d_gene: .
j_gene: TRBJ2-7
v_gene: TRBV5-1
CDR3aa: CASSAVSGEQYF
CDR3nt: TGCGCCAGCAGCGCCGTCTCCGGTGAGCAGTACTTC

abundance: .
d_gene: TRBD1
j_gene: TRBJ1-5
v_gene: TRBV19
CDR3aa: CASSTQGGQPQHF
CDR3nt: TGTGCCAGTAGCACGCAGGGGGGTCAGCCCCAGCATTTT

abundance: .
d_gene: TRBD1
j_gene: TRBJ2-2
v_gene: TRBV7-9
CDR3aa: CASRPSTGGVDTGELFF
CDR3nt: TGTGCCAGCAGACCCTCAACAGGGGGCGTTGACACCGGGGAGCTGTTTTTT

abundance: .
d_gene: .
j_gene: TRBJ2-1
v_gene: TRBV28
CDR3aa: CASRIVSDYNEQFF
CDR3nt: TGTGCCAGCAGGATCGTTAGCGATTACAATGAGCAGTTCTTC

abundance: .
d_gene: TRBD2
j_gene: TRBJ2-1
v_gene: TRBV7-3
CDR3aa: CASSLTVAGGDYNEQFF
CDR3nt: TGTGCCAGCAGCTTAACGGTAGCGGGTGGAGACTACAATGAGCAGTTCTTC

abundance: .
d_gene: TRBD1
j_gene: TRBJ2-7
v_gene: TRBV30
CDR3aa: CAWSVSWTGGYEQYF
CDR3nt: TGTGCCTGGAGTGTTTCTTGGACAGGGGGCTACGAGCAGTACTTC

abundance: .
d_gene: .
j_gene: TRBJ2-7
v_gene: TRBV2
CDR3aa: CASNPGLSSYEQYF
CDR3nt: TGTGCCAGCAATCCGGGACTCAGCTCCTACGAGCAGTACTTC

abundance: .
d_gene: TRBD2
j_gene: TRBJ2-1
v_gene: TRBV7-2
CDR3aa: CASSLAGTSGSYNEQFF
CDR3nt: TGTGCCAGCAGCTTAGCCGGGACTAGCGGCTCCTACAATGAGCAGTTCTTC